One sample yielded the 23 T cell receptor beta chains listed below, sequenced in a study of T-cell reconstitution after alpha-beta-depleted transplantation in children. Molecular barcoding with unique molecular identifiers was used for the TCRbeta library. Using its own MiXCR run on the PCR reads, TCRdb lists one record per CDR3 protein. The sample shows 400,000 to 550,000 distinct CDR3 sequences, roughly a tenth of them seen only once. Sequencing used PBMCs, obtained before TCRalphabeta/CD19-depleted stem cell transplant. All receptors come from a child aged 2-15 years with inherited bone marrow failure, due to receive a stem cell transplant.

This clonotype has a count of ten or more. The chain combines TRBV5-5 with TRBJ2-3, with a possible D match to TRBD2 (5 bases). The CDR3 sequence is 15 residues long. Germline loops: CDR1 SGHKS, CDR2 YYEKEE (reference sequence). The germline V and J ends were trimmed by 3 bases and 6 bases, with 17 bases remaining between them. The CDR3 DNA reads as TGTGCCAGCAGCTATACCGGGATTATTGGGGATACGCAGTATTTT. Translating gives CASSYTGIIGDTQYF. Using reference TRBV5-5 and TRBJ2-3 for the parts outside the CDR3, the full variable domain is DAGVTQSPTHLIKTRGQQVTLRCSPISGHKSVSWYQQVLGQGPQFIFQYYEKEERGRGNFPDRFSARQFPNYSSELNVNALLLGDSALYLCASSYTGIIGDTQYFGPGTRLTVL.

Comment on this clonotype: A much bigger clone sits one base away, suggesting this may be a read error. The CDR3 nucleotides read TGTGCCATCAGCTTACTACTAGCGGGAGCTAACAATGAGCAGTTCTTC. Protein product: CAISLLLAGANNEQFF. The chain recombines TRBV11-2 with TRBJ2-1; 11 positions agree with TRBD2. This CDR3 contains 16 residues. Germline loops: CDR1 SGHAT, CDR2 FQNNGV.

This sequence joins TRBV10-1 and TRBJ2-1, with TRBD2 matching 9 bases. CDR3 length: 15 residues. With 2 bases clipped from V and 8 bases from J, the junction kept 7 bases outside the gene matches. The germline V gene encodes CDR1 WNHNN and CDR2 SYGVQD (reference sequence). The CDR3 reads CASSENAGGHHEQFF. The CDR3 coding sequence is TGCGCCAGCAGTGAGAATGCGGGAGGGCACCATGAGCAGTTCTTC.

This clonotype was seen repeatedly, ten times or more. This chain links TRBV14 with TRBJ2-1; no reliable D call. CDR1 and CDR2 from the germline V gene are SGHDN and FVKESK. Trimming removed 8 bases from V and 1 base from J, with 6 bases in between. CDR3 size: 12 residues. The CDR3 DNA is TGTGCCAGCGGCGGATCCTACAATGAGCAGTTCTTC. This translates into CASGGSYNEQFF.

The CDR3 reads CSADNQPSIAANEQFF. In DNA, the CDR3 is TGCAGTGCCGACAATCAACCCTCTATTGCTGCGAATGAGCAGTTCTTC. The chain recombines TRBV20-1 with TRBJ2-1; no definite D call. Trimming shortened V by 6 bases and J by 7 bases, and 25 bases separated the two germline ends. The CDR3 has 16 amino acids. Germline V lookup: CDR1 DFQATT, CDR2 SNEGSKA (reference sequence).

The sample holds many counts of this clonotype. The chain combines TRBV7-2 with TRBJ1-4; D is uncertain. V was clipped by 1 base and J by 4 bases, with 4 bases between them. The CDR3 is made up of 13 amino acids. Germline-derived CDR1 and CDR2 are SGHTA and FQGNSA. In DNA form, the CDR3 reads TGTGCCAGCAGCTTAGGAAATAATGAAAAACTGTTTTTT. Its translation: CASSLGNNEKLFF. The full variable domain, its missing parts supplied by reference TRBV7-2 and TRBJ1-4, is GAGVSQSPSNKVTEKGKDVELRCDPISGHTALYWYRQSLGQGLEFLIYFQGNSAPDKSGLPSDRFSAERTGGSVSTLTIQRTQQEDSAVYLCASSLGNNEKLFFGSGTQLSVL.

The table lists this clonotype with many counts. The J gene is TRBJ2-5, the V gene TRBV27; D is ambiguous. Germline assignment: CDR1 MNHEY and CDR2 SMNVEV (reference sequence). This CDR3 is built from 15 residues. Trimming took off 3 bases at V and 2 bases at J, with 13 bases between the two ends. The CDR3 is CASSFLGRSQETQYF. DNA of the CDR3: TGTGCCAGCAGTTTTCTGGGAAGATCACAAGAGACCCAGTACTTC.

The J gene is TRBJ1-5, the V gene TRBV24-1, with 7 positions matching TRBD1. V gave up 3 bases and J gave up 4 bases; unmatched junction bases: 8. Germline loops: CDR1 KGHDR, CDR2 SFDVKD. The CDR3 length is 16 residues. As DNA, the CDR3 is TGTGCCACCAGTGATCCACTGACAGGGACAAATCAGCCCCAGCATTTT. This sequence encodes CATSDPLTGTNQPQHF.

The chain couples TRBV27 to TRBJ2-1, with a possible D match to TRBD2 (6 bases). The length of the CDR3 is 18 residues. Germline lookup yields CDR1 MNHEY and CDR2 SMNVEV (reference sequence). The V gene lost 5 bases and the J gene lost 2 bases, with 22 bases spanning the gap. CDR3 sequence (DNA): TGTGCCAGCAGTCCACCGGGACTCACAAGAGAACCCTACAATGAGCAGTTCTTC. This codes for CASSPPGLTREPYNEQFF.

This clonotype was recorded many times. The chain employs TRBV7-9 and TRBJ1-5; D not resolved. CDR3 length: 13 amino acids. V shed 4 bases and J shed 2 bases, with 6 bases lying between them. Germline CDR1 reads SEHNR; CDR2 reads FQNEAQ (reference sequence). This CDR3 reads CASSWEGNQPQHF. The CDR3 nucleotides are TGTGCCAGCAGCTGGGAAGGCAATCAGCCCCAGCATTTT.

This clonotype occurred many times. This rearrangement joins TRBV4-1 to TRBJ1-2; D might be TRBD1 (5 bases). The CDR3 covers 16 residues. Trimming pared 2 bases from V and 8 bases from J, leaving 21 bases between. Germline V gene data show CDR1 as MGHRA and CDR2 as YSYEKL. CDR3 bases: TGCGCCAGCAGCCAATTTGGCCGAGAGAGGGGTGAGGGCTACACCTTC. This translates into CASSQFGRERGEGYTF.

At least ten counts were recorded for this clonotype. V is TRBV7-2 and J is TRBJ2-7; D remains ambiguous. The CDR3 has 11 amino acids. Trimming cost V 5 bases and J 4 bases, with 6 bases left between them. Germline values: CDR1 SGHTA, CDR2 FQGNSA. The CDR3, as DNA: TGTGCCAGCAGCCCTCGATACGAGCAGTACTTC. Translated, it gives CASSPRYEQYF.

The chain carries TRBV6-5 and TRBJ2-1, with 9 positions matching TRBD2. Germline V gene data show CDR1 as MNHEY and CDR2 as SVGAGI. J lost 1 base, V lost 5 bases, and 15 bases had no gene match. The CDR3 spans 19 residues. CDR3 DNA: TGTGCCAGCAGTACCCGGTATAGCGGGAGTAGCGGATCCTACAATGAGCAGTTCTTC. Its protein product is CASSTRYSGSSGSYNEQFF.

This clonotype was detected only a few times. The chain recombines TRBV20-1 with TRBJ2-7; perhaps TRBD1 as D (6 bases). V lost 6 bases and J 3 bases, leaving 12 bases between the germline ends. Germline CDR1 and CDR2: DFQATT and SNEGSKA (reference sequence). The CDR3 contains 12 residues. This CDR3 is CSAKGQNYEQYF. The CDR3 DNA reads TGCAGTGCAAAAGGACAGAACTACGAGCAGTACTTC.

This clonotype has at least ten counts. The gene calls are TRBV28 and TRBJ2-3, with 10 bases matching TRBD1. The J segment lost 4 bases and the V segment lost 3 bases, leaving 4 bases of the junction unmatched. Germline V gives CDR1 MDHEN, CDR2 SYDVKM. The CDR3 is made up of 15 amino acids. This CDR3 reads CASSLDRGTADTQYF. CDR3 DNA sequence: TGTGCCAGCAGTTTGGACAGGGGGACCGCAGATACGCAGTATTTT.

This clonotype was seen repeatedly, ten times or more. The chain employs TRBV4-3 and TRBJ2-2, with a tentative D call TRBD1 (6 bases). Germline V gene sequence: CDR1 LGHNA, CDR2 YSLEER. The CDR3 loop spans 14 amino acids. The ends were cut back, 8 bases at V and 0 bases at J, with 10 bases in the middle. DNA of the CDR3: TGCGCCAGCGAAGCAGGGGCGAACACCGGGGAGCTGTTTTTT. Protein product: CASEAGANTGELFF.

Only a few counts were recorded for this clonotype. The chain carries TRBV29-1 and TRBJ2-1, with 8 nucleotides matching TRBD1. After removal of 4 bases from V and 6 bases from J, the junction contained 14 bases not matched to a gene. Germline assignment: CDR1 SQVTM and CDR2 ANQGSEA. The CDR3 has 16 amino acids. CDR3 residues: CSVGPWTGRKGNEQFF. CDR3 nucleotide sequence: TGCAGCGTTGGCCCATGGACAGGGAGGAAGGGCAATGAGCAGTTCTTC.

This chain uses TRBV30 with TRBJ1-1; D possibly corresponds to TRBD1 (5 bases). CDR1 and CDR2 from the germline V gene are GTSNPN and SVGIG (reference sequence). V lost 4 bases, J lost 1 base, and 22 bases lay in between. This CDR3 is built from 17 residues. Here the CDR3 reads CAWTNPGTSDANTEAFF. In nucleotides, the CDR3 is TGTGCCTGGACCAATCCCGGGACCTCTGACGCGAACACTGAAGCTTTCTTT.

This clonotype was picked up many times. The gene calls are TRBV4-1 and TRBJ2-3, with 15 nucleotides matching TRBD2. Germline V lookup: CDR1 MGHRA, CDR2 YSYEKL. Unmatched junction bases numbered 4, after V lost 0 bases and J lost 6 bases. The CDR3 extends over 17 amino acids. The CDR3 sequence is CASSQEGTSGRRDTQYF. CDR3 nucleotides: TGCGCCAGCAGCCAAGAAGGGACTAGCGGGAGGAGGGATACGCAGTATTTT.

The table lists this clonotype with a few counts. V usage is TRBV28 and J usage is TRBJ1-6, with 7 nucleotides matching TRBD1. Germline CDR1 reads MDHEN; CDR2 reads SYDVKM. Unmatched junction bases numbered 16, after V lost 6 bases and J lost 8 bases. The CDR3 consists of 17 residues. CDR3 DNA sequence: TGTGCCAGCAGACCTCGGAGTGGAGGGGGCCTAGATTCACCCCTCCACTTT. Amino acids: CASRPRSGGGLDSPLHF.

Many counts were recorded for this clonotype. The rearrangement links TRBV28 to TRBJ2-1; 10 bases match TRBD1. The length of the CDR3 is 17 residues. CDR1 and CDR2 (germline): MDHEN, SYDVKM. Unmatched junction bases numbered 13, after V lost 7 bases and J lost 4 bases. CDR3 nucleotide sequence: TGTGCCAGCAATTACGCCAGGGGGACAGGGGATTACAATGAGCAGTTCTTC. Translated: CASNYARGTGDYNEQFF.

This clonotype was detected many times. The CDR3 protein is CASTFPKAPHPNEQFF. CDR3 sequence (DNA): TGTGCCAGCACATTTCCAAAAGCCCCCCACCCCAATGAGCAGTTCTTC. V gene TRBV7-2 combines with J gene TRBJ2-1; no clear D. The CDR3 loop spans 16 amino acids. V lost 7 bases to trimming and J lost 6 bases, with 22 bases between them. Germline values: CDR1 SGHTA, CDR2 FQGNSA. Variable domain in full (rest from reference TRBV7-2 and TRBJ2-1): GAGVSQSPSNKVTEKGKDVELRCDPISGHTALYWYRQSLGQGLEFLIYFQGNSAPDKSGLPSDRFSAERTGGSVSTLTIQRTQQEDSAVYLCASTFPKAPHPNEQFFGPGTRLTVL.

The chain employs TRBV20-1 and TRBJ2-3; 9 bases map to TRBD2. CDR1 DFQATT and CDR2 SNEGSKA come from the germline V gene (reference sequence). The CDR3 contains 15 residues. The trim removed 5 bases at V and 2 bases at J, leaving 8 bases unmatched. DNA for the CDR3: TGCAGTGCTGTGGAAGCGGGAGGCCTCACAGATACGCAGTATTTT. Amino acids: CSAVEAGGLTDTQYF.